The 5 T cell receptor beta chains below come from one sample, sequenced in a study of low-dose radiotherapy and immunotherapy resistance in tumors. Primers targeting TRAV and TRBV primed first-strand cDNA, covering alpha and beta chains. Using a constant-region primer together with a V-primer adapter, TCRs were subjected to around 20 PCR cycles of amplification. MiXCR, run by TCRdb on the reads, gives a single entry per CDR3 protein. The sample has approximately 11,000 distinct CDR3 sequences; around three fifths are singletons. These TCRs come from a human donor with advanced metastatic prostate, ovarian, gallbladder or colorectal cancer (not recorded which). This table probably holds off-target reads from a library built for another chain.

In its sample, this clonotype was seen a few times. The gene calls are TRBV5-1 and TRBJ1-1; TRBD1 might be the D (6 bases). The germline V gene has CDR1 SGHRS and CDR2 YFSETQ. The CDR3 is 14 residues long. The V and J ends lost 0 bases and 5 bases respectively, with 11 bases between them. CDR3 nucleotide sequence: TGCGCCAGCAGCTTGGTCAGGGGTGAGACTGAAGCTTTCTTT. Encoded protein: CASSLVRGETEAFF.

This clonotype was seen a single time. The chain carries TRBV10-2 and TRBJ2-3, with D tentatively TRBD2 (6 bases). CDR3 length equals 12 residues. Germline CDR1 reads WSHSY; CDR2 reads SAAADI. V lost 3 bases and J lost 9, with 10 bases in between. CDR3: CASSEAGVTQYF. The CDR3 bases are TGCGCCAGCAGTGAAGCGGGCGTCACGCAGTATTTT.

The chain has TRBV5-1 and TRBJ1-1, with 7 bases lining up with TRBD1. The CDR3 spans 16 residues. The ends lost 1 base at V and 2 bases at J; junction bases unmatched: 8. CDR1 is SGHRS and CDR2 is YFSETQ in the germline V gene. CDR3 amino acids: CASSLNTRQGNTEAFF. DNA of the CDR3: TGCGCCAGCAGCTTGAACACTCGACAGGGAAACACTGAAGCTTTCTTT. Using reference TRBV5-1 and TRBJ1-1 for the parts outside the CDR3, the full variable domain is KAGVTQTPRYLIKTRGQQVTLSCSPISGHRSVSWYQQTPGQGLQFLFEYFSETQRNKGNFPGRFSGRQFSNSRSEMNVSTLELGDSALYLCASSLNTRQGNTEAFFGQGTRLTVV.

The chain employs TRBV6-1 and TRBJ2-7; 11 bases line up with TRBD2. The CDR3 is 16 residues long. After removal of 10 bases from V and 5 bases from J, the junction contained 16 bases not matched to a gene. Germline V CDR1 and CDR2: MNHNS, SASEGT. CDR3 protein: CATGRPSGRFDHEQYF. The CDR3 bases are TGTGCCACTGGAAGGCCTAGCGGGAGGTTTGATCACGAGCAGTACTTC.

The V call is TRBV29-1, the J call TRBJ1-4; D ambiguous. The CDR3 extends over 14 amino acids. Trimming removed 6 bases from V and 0 bases from J, with 11 bases in between. CDR1 and CDR2 from the germline V gene are SQVTM and ANQGSEA. CDR3 sequence: CSVRVDATNEKLFF. CDR3 coding DNA: TGCAGCGTCCGAGTAGACGCAACTAATGAAAAACTGTTTTTT.